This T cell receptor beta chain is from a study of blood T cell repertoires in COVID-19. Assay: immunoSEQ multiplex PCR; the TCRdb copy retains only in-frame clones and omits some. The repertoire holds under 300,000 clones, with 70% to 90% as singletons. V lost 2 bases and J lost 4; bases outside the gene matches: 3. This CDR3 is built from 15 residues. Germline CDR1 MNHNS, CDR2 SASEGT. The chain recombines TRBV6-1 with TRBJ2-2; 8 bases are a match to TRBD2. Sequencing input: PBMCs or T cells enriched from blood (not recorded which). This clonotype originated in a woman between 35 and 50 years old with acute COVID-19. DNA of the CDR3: TGTGCCAGCAGTGAACAGCGGGAGTTCACCGGGGAGCTGTTTTTT. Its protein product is CASSEQREFTGELFF.